This passage covers 5 T cell receptor beta chains from one sample sequenced in a study of CD8 T cells in Susac syndrome. Reverse transcription of about 0.45 to 1 ug RNA used random hexamers. TCRdb itself ran the immunoSEQ multiplex PCR reads through MiXCR, one entry per CDR3 protein. The top ten hold about 0.093% of the sample, which has roughly 200,000 distinct CDR3 sequences, about 94% seen once. Specimen: CD4+ T cells from PBMCs. Receptors were obtained from a human donor with multiple sclerosis.

V is TRBV2 and J is TRBJ2-3; the match to TRBD2 covers 8 bases. The CDR3 is 15 amino acids. From germline, CDR1 is SNHLY and CDR2 FYNNEI. With 4 bases clipped from V and 4 bases from J, the junction kept 7 bases outside the gene matches. For the CDR3, the DNA is TGTGCCAGCAGTGGGCCAGCGGGGGTAGCAGATACGCAGTATTTT. Translated, it gives CASSGPAGVADTQYF. The full variable domain, its missing parts supplied by reference TRBV2 and TRBJ2-3, is EPEVTQTPSHQVTQMGQEVILRCVPISNHLYFYWYRQILGQKVEFLVSFYNNEISEKSEIFDDQFSVERPDGSNFTLKIRSTKLEDSAMYFCASSGPAGVADTQYFGPGTRLTVL.

This clonotype has just a few counts. CDR3 sequence: CSAPLAGGTDTQYF. DNA for the CDR3: TGCAGTGCTCCCCTAGCGGGGGGCACAGATACGCAGTATTTT. The V call is TRBV20-1, the J call TRBJ2-3, with 10 bases identical to TRBD2. The V and J ends lost 5 bases and 1 base, in that order; junction bases with no gene match: 3. Looked up from germline, CDR1 is DFQATT and CDR2 is SNEGSKA (reference sequence). CDR3 size: 14 residues.

The chain joins TRBV20-1 to TRBJ2-1; 9 positions match TRBD2. CDR1 DFQATT and CDR2 SNEGSKA come from the germline V gene (reference sequence). The CDR3 has 15 residues. With 0 bases clipped from V and 7 bases from J, the junction kept 7 bases outside the gene matches. The CDR3 coding sequence is TGCAGTGCTAGAGATAGGCGGGGGGGCCATAATGAGCAGTTCTTC. It specifies CSARDRRGGHNEQFF.

For the CDR3, the DNA is TGTGCCATCAGTGACAGACTAGTAGGCGAGACCCAGTACTTC. This sequence encodes CAISDRLVGETQYF. The gene calls are TRBV10-3 and TRBJ2-5, with D maybe TRBD2 (6 bases). CDR1 ENHRY and CDR2 SYGVKD come from the germline V gene. Trimming removed 3 bases from V and 5 bases from J, with 13 bases in between. The CDR3 is 14 residues long.

The chain carries TRBV12-3 or TRBV12-4 and TRBJ1-5; D gene uncertain. This CDR3 is built from 12 residues. V dropped 5 bases and J dropped 9 bases, with 11 bases sitting between them. The CDR3 DNA reads TGTGCCAGCAGTCCGATGTTGTGGCCCCAGCATTTT. Protein: CASSPMLWPQHF.